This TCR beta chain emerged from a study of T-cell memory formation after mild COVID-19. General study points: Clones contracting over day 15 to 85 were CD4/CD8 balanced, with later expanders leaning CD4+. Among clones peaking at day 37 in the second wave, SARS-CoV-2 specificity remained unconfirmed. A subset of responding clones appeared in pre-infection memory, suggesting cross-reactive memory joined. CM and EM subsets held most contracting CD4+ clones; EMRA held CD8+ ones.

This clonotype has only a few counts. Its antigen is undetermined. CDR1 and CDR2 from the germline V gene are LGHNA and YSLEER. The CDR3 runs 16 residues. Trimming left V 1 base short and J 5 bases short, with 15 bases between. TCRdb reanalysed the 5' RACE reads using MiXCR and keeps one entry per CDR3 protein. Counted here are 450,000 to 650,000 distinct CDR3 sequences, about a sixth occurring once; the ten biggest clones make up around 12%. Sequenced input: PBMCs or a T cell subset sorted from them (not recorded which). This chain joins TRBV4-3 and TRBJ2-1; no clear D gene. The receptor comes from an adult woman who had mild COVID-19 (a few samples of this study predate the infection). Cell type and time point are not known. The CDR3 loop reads CASSQGPSELHNEQFF. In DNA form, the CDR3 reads TGCGCCAGCAGCCAAGGGCCCAGCGAACTACACAATGAGCAGTTCTTC.